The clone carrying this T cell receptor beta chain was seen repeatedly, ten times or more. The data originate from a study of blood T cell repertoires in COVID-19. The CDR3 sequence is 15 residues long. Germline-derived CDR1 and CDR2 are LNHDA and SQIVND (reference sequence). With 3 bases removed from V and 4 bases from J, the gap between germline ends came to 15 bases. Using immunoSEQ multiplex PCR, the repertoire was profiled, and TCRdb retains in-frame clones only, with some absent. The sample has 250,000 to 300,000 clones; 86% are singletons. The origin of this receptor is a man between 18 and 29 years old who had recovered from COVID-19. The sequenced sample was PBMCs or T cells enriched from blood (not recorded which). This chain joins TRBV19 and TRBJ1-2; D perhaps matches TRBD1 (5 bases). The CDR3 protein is CASSMATGTSYGYTF. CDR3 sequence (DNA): TGTGCCAGTAGTATGGCCACCGGGACTTCCTATGGCTACACCTTC.